The 20 T cell receptor beta chains in this list originate from one sample, sequenced in a study of graft-versus-host responses after intestinal transplantation. TCRdb's copy holds only in-frame clones and misses some; the assay was immunoSEQ multiplex PCR. The sample holds approximately 4,600 clones, about a quarter seen once. Sequences were derived from alloreactive CD4+ T cells from a mixed lymphocyte reaction culture, sampled before intestinal transplant. Subset in this sample: CFSE-low proliferating T cells sorted from roughly six-day pre-transplant mixed lymphocyte reaction (GvH or HvG direction). These receptors were collected from a human patient who received an intestinal transplant.

This clone occurred a few times. The chain combines TRBV6-9 with TRBJ2-7; 7 positions agree with TRBD1. V dropped 6 bases and J dropped 6; count of bases not matched to a gene: 5. The CDR3 loop spans 12 amino acids. Germline CDR1 reads MNHGY; CDR2 reads SVAAGI. CDR3 in amino acids: CASRIHRGEQYF. The DNA for the CDR3 is TGTGCCAGCAGGATTCACAGGGGCGAGCAGTACTTC.

This clone was counted a few times. In DNA form, the CDR3 reads TGCGCCAGCAGCCAAGGGAGACAGGGGGCAAGAGGAAACACCATATATTTT. It yields the protein CASSQGRQGARGNTIYF. The chain recombines TRBV4-1 with TRBJ1-3; 10 bases fit TRBD1. CDR3 length: 17 amino acids. The trim removed 1 base at V and 4 bases at J, leaving 7 bases unmatched. CDR1 is MGHRA, CDR2 YSYEKL, per germline.

On this clone itself: A read error is possible here, since a much larger clone lies one base away. The V gene is TRBV5-6, the J gene TRBJ1-2, with D perhaps TRBD1 (6 bases). Germline-derived CDR1 and CDR2 are SGHDT and YYEEEE. The CDR3 is made up of 15 amino acids. V gave up 1 base and J gave up 3 bases, with 13 bases separating them. CDR3 sequence (DNA): TGTGCCAGCAGCTTGAGGCGGGGGGCCCACTATGGCTACACCTTC. Translating gives CASSLRRGAHYGYTF.

The V and J genes are TRBV7-4 and TRBJ1-2, with no clear D. The CDR3 length is 15 residues. The germline V gene encodes CDR1 SGHVT and CDR2 SQSDAQ. V was shortened by 2 bases and J by 1 base, with 11 bases between the two germline ends. The CDR3 nucleotides are TGTGCCAGCAGCTTAACCCAGAACTTTAACTATGGCTACACCTTC. Protein sequence: CASSLTQNFNYGYTF.

This clone was counted a few times. The chain links TRBV18 to TRBJ2-5, with a possible D match to TRBD2 (6 bases). Germline V gene lookup returns CDR1 KGHSH and CDR2 LQKENI. V was trimmed by 3 bases and J by 1 base, leaving 6 bases between them. This CDR3 is 13 amino acids long. Written as DNA, the CDR3 is TGTGCCAGCTCACCGGGACTCCAAGAGACCCAGTACTTC. The encoded protein is CASSPGLQETQYF.

In this sample, this clone is large. The chain is built from TRBV6-5 and TRBJ1-1; unclear D gene. CDR1 MNHEY and CDR2 SVGAGI come from the germline V gene. Trimming removed 2 bases from V and 2 bases from J, with 12 bases in between. CDR3 length: 15 amino acids. The CDR3 sequence: CASSYLATVNTEAFF. The DNA of the CDR3 is TGTGCCAGCAGTTACCTAGCTACAGTTAACACTGAAGCTTTCTTT.

The V and J genes are TRBV6-5 and TRBJ2-2, with 10 bases fitting TRBD2. CDR3 size: 15 residues. Germline CDR1 reads MNHEY; CDR2 reads SVGAGI. J lost 7 bases, V lost 2 bases, and 4 bases had no gene match. The CDR3 sequence: CASSYRASGSGELFF. DNA of the CDR3: TGTGCCAGCAGTTACAGGGCTAGCGGGAGCGGGGAGCTGTTTTTT.

This clone has only a few counts. The gene calls are TRBV19 and TRBJ2-1; D is tentatively TRBD1 or TRBD2 (6 bases each). This CDR3 is built from 15 residues. Per the germline V gene, CDR1 is LNHDA and CDR2 is SQIVND (reference sequence). The V gene lost 5 bases and the J gene lost 7 bases, with 18 bases spanning the gap. Written as DNA, the CDR3 is TGTGCCAGTAGTGATTGGGGCGGAGGGGGGAATGAGCAGTTCTTC. Amino acids: CASSDWGGGGNEQFF. The full variable domain, with the rest looked up from reference TRBV19 and TRBJ2-1, is DGGITQSPKYLFRKEGQNVTLSCEQNLNHDAMYWYRQDPGQGLRLIYYSQIVNDFQKGDIAEGYSVSREKKESFPLTVTSAQKNPTAFYLCASSDWGGGGNEQFFGPGTRLTVL.

This clone was seen more than once but under ten times. J is TRBJ2-2 and V is TRBV7-9; the D is unclear. Germline CDR1 SEHNR, CDR2 FQNEAQ (reference sequence). V dropped 1 base and J dropped 2 bases, with 5 bases sitting between them. This CDR3 has 14 residues. For the CDR3, the DNA is TGTGCCAGCAGCTTAGGGGTTAACACCGGGGAGCTGTTTTTT. Amino acids: CASSLGVNTGELFF. The full variable domain, with the rest looked up from reference TRBV7-9 and TRBJ2-2, is DTGVSQNPRHKITKRGQNVTFRCDPISEHNRLYWYRQTLGQGPEFLTYFQNEAQLEKSRLLSDRFSAERPKGSFSTLEIQRTEQGDSAMYLCASSLGVNTGELFFGEGSRLTVL.

Comments on this clone: One end of the junction varies from germline; a read error may be responsible. The CDR3 DNA is TGTGCCCGCAGCCGGGCGGGGGACAGATCCTACGAGCAGTACTTC. Translation: CARSRAGDRSYEQYF. The chain is built from TRBV6-5 and TRBJ2-7; either TRBD1 or TRBD2 may fit D (7 bases each). The CDR3 length is 15 residues. Germline loops: CDR1 MNHEY, CDR2 SVGAGI.

Turning to this clone: This may stem from a read error, because a much larger clone lies one nucleotide away. Other DNA sequences within the sample encode an identical CDR3. The genes are TRBV6-6 and TRBJ2-5; 15 nucleotides agree with TRBD2. With V trimmed by 5 bases and J by 2 bases, 3 bases remained unmatched. The CDR3 contains 16 residues. The germline V gene encodes CDR1 MNHNY and CDR2 SVGAGI (reference sequence). Here the CDR3 reads CASSHGLAGGQETQYF. For the CDR3, the DNA is TGTGCCAGCAGTCACGGACTAGCGGGAGGGCAAGAGACCCAGTACTTC.

The chain uses TRBV29-1 and TRBJ2-7, with 7 bases matching TRBD1. Germline CDR1 SQVTM, CDR2 ANQGSEA. The CDR3 runs 13 residues. Trimming removed 7 bases from V and 2 bases from J; junction bases left unmatched: 8. The CDR3 reads CSGKQGTPYEQYF. The CDR3 DNA is TGCAGCGGGAAACAGGGGACCCCCTACGAGCAGTACTTC.

Turning to this clone: One junction end disagrees with the germline gene, perhaps due to a read error. Other DNA sequences in the same sample also yield this CDR3. V is TRBV11-2 and J is TRBJ2-5, with TRBD1 matching over 9 bases. The CDR3 length is 15 residues. Per germline, CDR1 SGHAT and CDR2 FQNNGV. The CDR3 sequence is CASSLGDRDQETQYF. CDR3 sequence (DNA): TGCGCCAGCAGCTTAGGGGACAGGGACCAAGAGACCCAGTACTTC.

V gene TRBV9 combines with J gene TRBJ2-7, with a tentative D call TRBD2 (5 bases). CDR1 is SGDLS, CDR2 YYNGEE, per germline. Trimming left V 1 base short and J 3 bases short, with 14 bases between. CDR3 length equals 15 residues. The CDR3 region is CASSVSGSTGYEQYF. DNA for the CDR3: TGTGCCAGCAGCGTATCGGGGAGTACTGGCTACGAGCAGTACTTC.

This clone turned up a few times. A much larger clonotype is one base distant, so this may be a read error. The rearrangement links TRBV29-1 to TRBJ1-1; D may be TRBD1 (5 bases). Trimming pared 6 bases from V and 0 bases from J, leaving 14 bases between. Per the germline V gene, CDR1 is SQVTM and CDR2 is ANQGSEA. The CDR3 consists of 14 residues. CDR3 coding DNA: TGCAGCGTGGGTTTGGGGGGACTGAACACTGAAGCTTTCTTT. As protein: CSVGLGGLNTEAFF.

The chain recombines TRBV6-5 with TRBJ2-3; 7 bases match TRBD1. This CDR3 comprises 15 residues. After removal of 2 bases from V and 2 bases from J, the junction contained 4 bases not matched to a gene. The germline V gene encodes CDR1 MNHEY and CDR2 SVGAGI. The CDR3: CASSYRDRNTDTQYF. The CDR3 DNA follows: TGTGCCAGCAGTTACAGGGACAGAAACACAGATACGCAGTATTTT.

A few counts support this clone. Compared with germline, one end of the junction differs, possibly owing to a read error. The gene calls are TRBV2 and TRBJ1-4; 10 positions match TRBD1. CDR3 length equals 15 residues. Per the germline V gene, CDR1 is SNHLY and CDR2 is FYNNEI. The CDR3 reads CASRGSGTGAENLFF. CDR3 bases: TGTGCCAGCAGGGGCTCCGGGACAGGGGCTGAAAATCTGTTTTTT.

This chain connects TRBV11-3 to TRBJ2-7; D may be TRBD2 (6 bases). CDR1 is SGHNT and CDR2 is YENEEA in the germline V gene. The CDR3 is made up of 14 amino acids. Trimming pared 3 bases from V and 5 bases from J, leaving 14 bases between. The CDR3 DNA reads TGTGCCAGCAGCTTGGGGGGACCTACTAACGAGCAGTACTTC. This encodes CASSLGGPTNEQYF.

Worth noting for this clone: With a much larger clone just one base away, this may be a read error. The genes are TRBV6-5 and TRBJ1-2; possible D gene TRBD1, 6 bases. The CDR3 totals 13 residues. Germline values: CDR1 MNHEY, CDR2 SVGAGI. The CDR3, as DNA: TGTGCCTGCAGTTCGGGGGCCGGCTATGGCTACACCTTC. It translates to CACSSGAGYGYTF.

In its sample, this clone is medium-sized. The J gene is TRBJ2-6, the V gene TRBV7-9; D might be TRBD1 (5 bases). V was clipped by 5 bases and J by 0 bases, with 11 bases between them. CDR1 is SEHNR and CDR2 is FQNEAQ in the germline V gene (reference sequence). The length of the CDR3 is 16 residues. The CDR3 here is CASSQGQTSGANVLTF. DNA of the CDR3: TGTGCCAGCAGCCAGGGTCAAACCTCTGGGGCCAACGTCCTGACTTTC.